Below, 4 T cell receptor beta chains from the same sample are listed, as sequenced in a study of shared clonotypes between healthy human individuals. The repertoire was sequenced with immunoSEQ multiplex PCR; TCRdb's copy has only in-frame clones and lacks some. This sample has approximately 2.5 million clones, with 90% to 95% found just once. Sequencing was done on a sample of naive CD4+ T cells sorted from blood. The subset is: CD45RA+ positively selected. The receptor set was obtained from a young man in good health.

J is TRBJ1-6 and V is TRBV27; possible D gene TRBD1, 6 bases. The CDR3 sequence is 14 residues long. Germline V gives CDR1 MNHEY, CDR2 SMNVEV (reference sequence). Trimming took off 6 bases at V and 7 bases at J, with 13 bases between the two ends. CDR3 nucleotide sequence: TGTGCCAGCAGGAGGGACATTCAGAATTCACCCCTCCACTTT. Translating gives CASRRDIQNSPLHF.

The CDR3 protein is CAWSVWGDYGYTF. As DNA, the CDR3 is TGTGCCTGGAGTGTGTGGGGCGACTATGGCTACACCTTC. This chain links TRBV30 with TRBJ1-2; D may be TRBD1 (5 bases). V lost 0 bases and J 3 bases, leaving 8 bases between the germline ends. Germline V gives CDR1 GTSNPN, CDR2 SVGIG (reference sequence). CDR3 length: 13 residues.

The V call is TRBV28, the J call TRBJ1-1; 9 bases are shared with TRBD1. This CDR3 has 15 amino acids. V gave up 5 bases and J gave up 5 bases; unmatched junction bases: 9. CDR1 is MDHEN and CDR2 is SYDVKM in the germline V gene. CDR3 sequence reads: CASSEDRGIKTEAFF. CDR3 nucleotide sequence: TGTGCCAGCAGTGAGGACAGGGGTATTAAAACTGAAGCTTTCTTT.

This clone was observed once. The chain uses TRBV6-1 and TRBJ1-1; weak D call: TRBD1 (5 bases). Germline CDR1 MNHNS, CDR2 SASEGT. Trimming stripped 0 bases from V and 7 bases from J, with 12 bases between. This CDR3 is built from 14 residues. The CDR3 region is CASSEARVGGEAFF. The CDR3 DNA sequence: TGTGCCAGCAGTGAAGCGAGGGTGGGGGGTGAAGCTTTCTTT.